This T cell receptor (beta chain) was captured in a study of blood T cell repertoires in COVID-19. Overall study context: The United States, Italy and Spain provided the acute and convalescent COVID-19 samples. Sample material is recorded as cDNA or gDNA derived from T cells, B-cell-depleted T cells, or PBMCs.

Germline CDR1 LGHNA, CDR2 YNFKEQ. Trimming cost V 1 base and J 5 bases, with 20 bases left between them. This CDR3 is built from 17 residues. This clone has only a few counts. Original processing methods: For nucleated cells, counts were estimated from reference gene primer amplification. Generated by immunoSEQ multiplex PCR, the TCRdb table keeps only in-frame clones and is missing some. The DNA gave D and trimming, while V, J and clone size come from that table. The sample contains some 370,000 clones, around 90% of which appear only once. Material: peripheral blood. This chain connects TRBV4-2 to TRBJ2-5; weak D call: TRBD1 (6 bases). This sequence was found in a young man with active or convalescent COVID-19. This chain's CDR3 is CASSQGLRTVHEETQYF. The CDR3 DNA is TGTGCCAGCAGCCAAGGGCTACGGACAGTCCATGAGGAGACCCAGTACTTC.